Each of the 5 T cell receptor beta chains below was sequenced from the same sample in a study of identifying expanded T cells in peripheral blood. Profiling relied on immunoSEQ multiplex PCR, and the TCRdb table lists in-frame clones only, not all of them. The table lists about 94,000 clones, nearly 90% of them singletons. The sample consisted of blood. All receptors derive from a person aged 18 to 75 in good health.

J is TRBJ1-5 and V is TRBV19; possibly TRBD1 for D (5 bases). V was trimmed by 5 bases and J by 0 bases, leaving 11 bases between them. The CDR3 spans 15 residues. The V gene's germline CDR1 is LNHDA and CDR2 SQIVND (reference sequence). CDR3 DNA sequence: TGTGCCAGTAGTGGACACTCTTATAGCAATCAGCCCCAGCATTTT. Protein product: CASSGHSYSNQPQHF.

Comment on this clone: The junction departs from germline at one end; a sequencing error may be responsible. This chain links TRBV13 with TRBJ2-3, with D hard to call. The germline CDR1 and CDR2 sequences are PRHDT and FYEKMQ (reference sequence). The CDR3 runs to 14 residues. Written as DNA, the CDR3 is TGTGCCAGCATCTTAGGGCAACTCACAGATACGCAGTATTTT. It is translated as CASILGQLTDTQYF.

V and J are TRBV6-6 and TRBJ1-5; TRBD1 matches 7 bases. This CDR3 is 15 amino acids long. V trimming: 6 bases; J trimming: 2 bases; junction bases outside the gene matches: 7. Looked up from germline, CDR1 is MNHNY and CDR2 is SVGAGI (reference sequence). CDR3 in DNA: TGTGCCAGCAGCCCAGGGACAGTGGGCAATCAGCCCCAGCATTTT. This sequence encodes CASSPGTVGNQPQHF.

CDR3 amino acids: CASSLGREATGELFF. In DNA, the CDR3 is TGCGCCAGCAGCTTGGGGCGTGAGGCGACCGGGGAGCTGTTTTTT. The V call is TRBV5-1, the J call TRBJ2-2; D remains unclear. The V gene lost 0 bases and the J gene lost 5 bases, with 11 bases spanning the gap. CDR3 length: 15 amino acids. Germline V gene sequence: CDR1 SGHRS, CDR2 YFSETQ.

The chain recombines TRBV7-7 with TRBJ2-5; D unclear. The V and J ends lost 3 bases and 4 bases respectively, with 15 bases between them. Germline-derived CDR1 and CDR2 are SSHAT and FNYEAQ (reference sequence). The CDR3 runs 15 residues. DNA of the CDR3: TGTGCCAGCAGCTTTTCGGGCGTTGGGATAGAGACCCAGTACTTC. This gives the protein CASSFSGVGIETQYF.